These T cell receptor beta chains were read from a single sample in a study of cytomegalovirus exposure and HLA in healthy donors. The data were produced by immunoSEQ multiplex PCR, yet TCRdb's version contains in-frame clones alone and is incomplete. Of about 90,000 clones detected, 60% to 80% appear once; the ten largest clones hold around 2.1%. The material sequenced was PBMCs. These TCRs come from a boy aged 5-17 years in good health and CMV-seronegative. Both conserved end residues are trimmed from each CDR3. The D gene is left open where the match is weak.

J gene	D gene	V gene	CDR3 protein
TRBJ2-7	TRBD2	TRBV10-3	AIRVAGGRNEQY
TRBJ2-5	-	TRBV4-1	ASSQGDGGRSRTQY
TRBJ1-1	TRBD1	TRBV9	ASSVVGQGDTEAF
TRBJ1-1	-	TRBV7-6	ASSLAYRNTEAF
TRBJ1-1	TRBD1	TRBV9	ASSVQGDPNTEAF
TRBJ2-1	-	TRBV11-2	ASSSLQGTNEQF
TRBJ1-6	-	TRBV5-8	ACTRSSYNSPLH
TRBJ1-2	-	TRBV6-5	ASSYWGRGYGYT
TRBJ2-7	-	TRBV6-5	ASSYTEGGAGEQY
TRBJ2-1	-	TRBV5-6	ASSWPPSHYNEQF
TRBJ2-7	-	TRBV6-5	ASSFTGTTYEQY
TRBJ2-3	-	TRBV4-3	ASSQEGGVSRDTQY
TRBJ1-1	-	TRBV6-5	ASSYRDDTEAF
TRBJ2-1	-	TRBV9	ASSPWEPYNEQF
TRBJ1-1	TRBD1	TRBV28	ASSFYAGQGAFTEAF
TRBJ2-5	TRBD2	TRBV7-2	ASSLESGVVETQY
TRBJ2-5	-	TRBV1	TSSQSPAGAKETQY
TRBJ2-3	-	TRBV9	ASSVGLGGTDTQY
TRBJ1-2	-	TRBV30	AWSVDPSGGSDGYT
TRBJ2-3	-	TRBV5-1	ASSLANRYRTDTQY
TRBJ1-6	TRBD1	TRBV7-2	ASSLNGQGNNSPLH
TRBJ2-2	-	TRBV5-1	ASKGTGGTGELF
TRBJ1-5	TRBD1	TRBV30	AWRTAGQGDQPQH
TRBJ2-1	TRBD2	TRBV28	ASSELAAYNEQF
TRBJ2-1	-	TRBV28	ASSLRSSNEQF
TRBJ2-7	TRBD1	TRBV5-4	ASSWGLPGQGGEQY
TRBJ1-1	-	TRBV7-9	ASRGERQMNTEAF
TRBJ1-1	-	TRBV4-3	ASSSQTGNTEAF
TRBJ2-1	-	TRBV5-4	ASSFMGPEQF
TRBJ2-1	-	TRBV6-1	ASSWALVDNEQF
TRBJ2-5	-	TRBV25-1	ASSLYRTQY
TRBJ1-1	-	TRBV2	ASLGGATEAF
TRBJ2-1	-	TRBV5-8	ASSFDRSNEQF
TRBJ2-1	-	TRBV18	ASSPQEIYNEQF
TRBJ1-1	TRBD1	TRBV28	ASSFRGQSTEAF
TRBJ2-1	-	TRBV4-1	ASSQTNDFVEQF
TRBJ2-2	-	TRBV28	ASSSLQAPGTDGELF
TRBJ2-2	-	TRBV19	ASSITRAGELF
TRBJ1-1	TRBD1	TRBV7-9	ASSSPGQGRTEAF
TRBJ2-1	TRBD2	TRBV7-9	ASSGRPLAGGSDEQF
TRBJ1-4	TRBD1	TRBV14	ASSQRPGGRVEKLF
TRBJ1-4	-	TRBV7-2	ASSHLWESGNEKLF
TRBJ1-2	-	TRBV4-3	ASSQEEGGYGYT
TRBJ1-5	TRBD1	TRBV27	ASSLTGGNQPQH
TRBJ2-4	TRBD2	TRBV19	ASSPATSGFQY
TRBJ2-1	-	TRBV7-9	ASSLVAGRSNEQF
TRBJ1-2	TRBD1	TRBV6-1	ASSETPGTDYGYT
TRBJ2-3	-	TRBV13	ASSLWVASTDTQY
TRBJ2-5	-	TRBV11-2	ASSFRGGLQETQY
TRBJ2-3	TRBD1	TRBV2	ASGQGRTQY
TRBJ2-7	-	TRBV7-6	ASSPAQGMDEQY